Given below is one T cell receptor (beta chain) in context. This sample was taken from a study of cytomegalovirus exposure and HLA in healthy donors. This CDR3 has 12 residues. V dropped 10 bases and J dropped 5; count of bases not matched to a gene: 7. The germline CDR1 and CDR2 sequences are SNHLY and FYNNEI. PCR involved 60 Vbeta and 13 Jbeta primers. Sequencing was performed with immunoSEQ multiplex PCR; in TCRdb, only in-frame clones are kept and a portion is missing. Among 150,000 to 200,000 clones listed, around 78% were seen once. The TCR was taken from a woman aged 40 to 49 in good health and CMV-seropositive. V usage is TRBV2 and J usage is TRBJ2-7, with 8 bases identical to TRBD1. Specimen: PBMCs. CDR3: CAISDRGHEQYF. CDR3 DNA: TGTGCCATCTCCGACAGGGGCCACGAGCAGTACTTC.